Given below is one T cell receptor (beta chain) in context. The count of this clonotype is one. This clone's antigen is unknown. No base quality values were provided; no much bigger clone lies one nucleotide off. The library was made by 5' RACE. A second PCR of roughly 7 to 11 cycles was performed with a sample-barcoded 5' primer and a J-beta primer mix. A template-switch 5' adaptor carrying 12 random nucleotides introduced a unique molecular identifier onto each TCR beta cDNA molecule. At least 2.5 million CDR3-containing paired-end reads were obtained from each sample. All of the RNA was converted into first-strand cDNA using the Mint cDNA synthesis kit, with a TRBC-specific oligonucleotide serving as the primer. After uracil-DNA glycosylase treatment, a first 18-cycle PCR used universal primers M1SS and BC2_uni_R on all cDNA. In the paper's pipeline: For normalization, 1 million high-quality reads, each with a distinct molecular identifier, were randomly selected from each sample. Instead of being binned into consensus sequences, reads that shared molecular identifiers were thrown out. MiTCR, with a Q25 quality threshold and the strictest error-elimination algorithm, was used for CDR3 identification, clonotype clustering and error correction. Lower-bound total TCR beta diversity was estimated with a nonparametric unseen species model using Euler transformation. The raw public reads went through TCRdb reprocessing: fastp at Q25, MiXCR clone calling, in-frame beta chains kept. Records with the same CDR3 protein are collapsed into one entry carrying the most frequent genes and DNA. TCRdb's processing, not the study's, gives the V and J calls here. The sample table lists approximately 1,700,000 distinct CDR3 sequences, around 42% of them with a count of one. About 21% of the sample lies in the top ten.

V and J are truncated by 6 bases and 6 bases respectively, leaving an intervening sequence of 11 bases. From the cysteine through the phenylalanine, the CDR3 covers 13 amino acids. Only the CDR3 part of the read is kept: 39 bases, read in frame from the first base. Sequences MNHNY (CDR1) and SVGAGI (CDR2) are obtained from the germline V gene (reference sequence). These data come from a study of blood T cells in healthy people across ages (dated by TCRdb to the mid-2010s). Study-level background: Template switching captured roughly one uniquely barcoded TCR beta cDNA molecule per two T cells in model experiments. The donors were split into four age groups: young (average around 16 years), middle-aged (over 35), aged (62) and long-lived (approximately 80). To avoid experimental bias, donors of different ages were randomly spread across the sequencing lanes. The study analyzed two additional independent replicas of 1 million unique cDNA reads from the same blood draw for two donors, one aged 18 to 29 and one aged 80 or older. Age-related changes in TCR beta repertoire diversity were measured in the study by deep sequencing normalized with unique cDNA molecular identifiers.

Donors were around 37 systemically healthy Caucasian individuals from Russia aged roughly 6 to 90 years. Around 10 milliliters of peripheral blood were drawn from each donor into EDTA-treated Vacutainer tubes. Ficoll-Paque density-gradient centrifugation was used to isolate PBMCs, with at least 7 million per sample. Trizol reagent was used to extract total RNA from PBMCs, with at least 6 micrograms per sample. Naive CD45RAhigh/CD27high T cell percentages were measured by flow cytometry on a PBMC aliquot from every donor. Paper-wide results and their limitations: Donor CMV infection status was unknown, potentially confounding age-related changes in expanded clonotypes. Observed TCR beta diversity per million T cells fell roughly linearly with age, and a significant reduction was already apparent by age around 36. There was a strong correlation between observed TCR beta diversity and the percentage of naive T cells measured by flow cytometry. Compared with the aged group, the long-lived group had more naive CD4+ T cells, fewer expanded clones and increased TCR diversity, a pattern suggesting age selection. Bulk unsorted PBMC profiling prevented conclusive comparison of naive and antigen-experienced compartments. Total diversity estimates from one million sequenced T cells were considered lower bounds and underestimates.

Sequences were obtained from blood. The chain is made from TRBV6-6 and TRBJ2-2; the D gene is perhaps TRBD1 or TRBD2, each of them matching over 5 bases. The receptor was isolated from a human donor in good health. The DNA sequence reads TGTGCCAGCAGCCCAGAGGGGTCCGGGGAGCTGTTTTTT. This translates into CASSPEGSGELFF.